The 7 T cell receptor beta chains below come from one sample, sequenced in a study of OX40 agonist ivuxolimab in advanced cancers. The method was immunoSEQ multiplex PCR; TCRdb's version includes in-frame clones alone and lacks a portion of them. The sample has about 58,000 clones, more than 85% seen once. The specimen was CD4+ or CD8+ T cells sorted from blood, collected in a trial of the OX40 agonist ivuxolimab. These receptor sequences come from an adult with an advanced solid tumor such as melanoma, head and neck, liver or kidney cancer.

CDR3 in amino acids: CASSTQGSGAPYEQYF. The CDR3 bases are TGTGCCAGCTCAACCCAGGGTAGCGGGGCCCCATACGAGCAGTACTTC. The chain combines TRBV18 with TRBJ2-7; 8 nucleotides line up with TRBD2. CDR1 and CDR2 (germline): KGHSH, LQKENI. V trimming: 5 bases; J trimming: 4 bases; junction bases outside the gene matches: 13. This CDR3 spans 16 amino acids. Full variable domain (missing parts from reference TRBV18 and TRBJ2-7): NAGVMQNPRHLVRRRGQEARLRCSPMKGHSHVYWYRQLPEEGLKFMVYLQKENIIDESGMPKERFSAEFPKEGPSILRIQQVVRGDSAAYFCASSTQGSGAPYEQYFGPGTRLTVT.

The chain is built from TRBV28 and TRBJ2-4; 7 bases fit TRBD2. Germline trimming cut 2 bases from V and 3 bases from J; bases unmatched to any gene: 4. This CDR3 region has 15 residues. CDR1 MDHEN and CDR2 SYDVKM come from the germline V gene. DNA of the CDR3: TGTGCCAGCAGTTTAGCGGGGGTCGGCAAAAACATTCAGTACTTC. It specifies CASSLAGVGKNIQYF. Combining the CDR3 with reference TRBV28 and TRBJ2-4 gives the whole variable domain DVKVTQSSRYLVKRTGEKVFLECVQDMDHENMFWYRQDPGLGLRLIYFSYDVKMKEKGDIPEGYSVSREKKERFSLILESASTNQTSMYLCASSLAGVGKNIQYFGAGTRLSVL.

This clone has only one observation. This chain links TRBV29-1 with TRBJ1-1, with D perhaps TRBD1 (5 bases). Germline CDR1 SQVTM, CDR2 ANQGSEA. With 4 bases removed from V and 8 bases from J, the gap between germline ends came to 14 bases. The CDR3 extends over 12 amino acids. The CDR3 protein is CSVGGLTAEAFF. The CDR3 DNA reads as TGCAGCGTTGGGGGGTTAACAGCAGAAGCTTTCTTT.

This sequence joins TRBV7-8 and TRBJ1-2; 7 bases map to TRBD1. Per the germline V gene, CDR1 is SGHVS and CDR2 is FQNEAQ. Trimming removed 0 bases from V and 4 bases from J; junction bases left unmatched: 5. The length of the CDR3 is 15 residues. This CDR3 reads CASSLARDSLYGYTF. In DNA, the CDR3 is TGTGCCAGCAGCTTAGCCCGGGACAGTCTCTATGGCTACACCTTC.

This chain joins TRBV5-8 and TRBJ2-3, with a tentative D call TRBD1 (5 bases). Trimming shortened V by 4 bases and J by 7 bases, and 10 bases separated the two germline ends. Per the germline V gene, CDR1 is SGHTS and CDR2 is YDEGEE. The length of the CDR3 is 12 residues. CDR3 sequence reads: CASSRQTHTQYF. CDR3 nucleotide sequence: TGTGCCAGCAGCCGACAGACACATACGCAGTATTTT.

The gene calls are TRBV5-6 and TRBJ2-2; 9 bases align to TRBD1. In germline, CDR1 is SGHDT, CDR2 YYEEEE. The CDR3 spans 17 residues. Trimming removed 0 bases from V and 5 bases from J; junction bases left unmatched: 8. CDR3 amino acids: CASSLGAGTGRTGELFF. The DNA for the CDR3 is TGTGCCAGCAGCTTGGGAGCCGGGACAGGGAGGACCGGGGAGCTGTTTTTT.

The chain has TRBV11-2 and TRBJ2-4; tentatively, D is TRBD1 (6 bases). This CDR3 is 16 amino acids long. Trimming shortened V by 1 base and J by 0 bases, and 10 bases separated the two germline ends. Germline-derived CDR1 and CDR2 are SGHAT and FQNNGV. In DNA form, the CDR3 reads TGTGCCAGCAGCTTAGCGACAGGAATAGCCAAAAACATTCAGTACTTC. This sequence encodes CASSLATGIAKNIQYF.